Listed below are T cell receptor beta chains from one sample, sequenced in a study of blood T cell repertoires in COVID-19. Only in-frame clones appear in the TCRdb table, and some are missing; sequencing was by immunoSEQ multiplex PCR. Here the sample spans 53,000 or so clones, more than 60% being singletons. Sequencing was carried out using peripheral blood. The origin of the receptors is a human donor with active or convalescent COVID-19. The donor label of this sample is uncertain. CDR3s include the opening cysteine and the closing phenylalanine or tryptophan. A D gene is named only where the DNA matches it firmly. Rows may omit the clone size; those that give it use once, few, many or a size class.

DNA: TGCGCCAGCACGGGGGATACGCAGTATTTT
CDR3: CASTGDTQYF
D: -
size: -
V: TRBV5-1
J: TRBJ2-3

DNA: TGTGCCAGCTCACCACGGACAGGGGTGAACACTGAAGCTTTCTTT
CDR3: CASSPRTGVNTEAFF
D: TRBD1
size: -
V: TRBV18
J: TRBJ1-1

DNA: TGTGCCAGCAGCTTGGGGGGGCGCTCCAATGAGCAGTTCTTC
CDR3: CASSLGGRSNEQFF
D: -
size: -
V: TRBV7-3
J: TRBJ2-1

DNA: TGCGCCAGCCGTGGGGGACAGCGACAAGAGACCCAGTACTTC
CDR3: CASRGGQRQETQYF
D: TRBD1
size: -
V: TRBV5-1
J: TRBJ2-5

DNA: TGCGCCAGCAGCTTCAGGACAGGGGATGGGAATGAGCAGTTCTTC
CDR3: CASSFRTGDGNEQFF
D: TRBD1
size: -
V: TRBV5-1
J: TRBJ2-1

DNA: TGTGCCAGCCGAACTAGCGGGCGGGGGTCCCACGAGCAGTACTTC
CDR3: CASRTSGRGSHEQYF
D: TRBD2
size: few
V: TRBV6-5
J: TRBJ2-7

DNA: TGTGCCAGCAGCCGCCGGGACAGACTAGACGAAAAACTGTTTTTT
CDR3: CASSRRDRLDEKLFF
D: TRBD1
size: -
V: TRBV5-4
J: TRBJ1-4

DNA: TGCGCCAGCAGCCCGGGCACCCCAGGGCGGGGCGGGGAGCTGTTTTTT
CDR3: CASSPGTPGRGGELFF
D: -
size: -
V: TRBV5-1
J: TRBJ2-2

DNA: TGTGCCAGCAACCGCGGGGCTGAAGCTTTCTTT
CDR3: CASNRGAEAFF
D: -
size: -
V: TRBV12-3/TRBV12-4
J: TRBJ1-1

DNA: TGTGCCAGCAGTTTATCGACAGGGGGCGGGTATGGCTACACCTTC
CDR3: CASSLSTGGGYGYTF
D: TRBD1
size: -
V: TRBV28
J: TRBJ1-2

DNA: TGTGCCAGCAGCTCGAAGGGGGCCGGGGCCAACGTCCTGACTTTC
CDR3: CASSSKGAGANVLTF
D: TRBD1
size: once
V: TRBV7-2
J: TRBJ2-6

DNA: TGTGCCAGCAGCCAAGGGTTTGGAGGGGGCCATGAAAAACTGTTTTTT
CDR3: CASSQGFGGGHEKLFF
D: TRBD1
size: -
V: TRBV3-1/TRBV3-2
J: TRBJ1-4

DNA: TGTGCCACCAGTGGGACTAGCGAATTTAGGGAGACCCAGTACTTC
CDR3: CATSGTSEFRETQYF
D: TRBD2
size: -
V: TRBV24-1
J: TRBJ2-5

DNA: TGTGCCAGCAGCACAATGACTAGCGGGAGATGGAATGAGCAGTTCTTC
CDR3: CASSTMTSGRWNEQFF
D: TRBD2
size: -
V: TRBV5-6
J: TRBJ2-1

DNA: TGTGCCTGGAGTGAGATGAGCTCTGGAAACACCATATATTTT
CDR3: CAWSEMSSGNTIYF
D: -
size: -
V: TRBV30
J: TRBJ1-3

DNA: TGTGCCAGCAGCTTATCGGGACAGGGGGCGAACACTGAAGCTTTCTTT
CDR3: CASSLSGQGANTEAFF
D: TRBD1
size: -
V: TRBV7-9
J: TRBJ1-1

DNA: TGTGCCAGCAGGAGCAGGGGCGCCGATGCCCTCTATGGCTACACCTTC
CDR3: CASRSRGADALYGYTF
D: -
size: -
V: TRBV2
J: TRBJ1-2

DNA: TGTGCCAGCAGTTACTCATCCCCGCCGGGTTACACTGAAGCTTTCTTT
CDR3: CASSYSSPPGYTEAFF
D: -
size: -
V: TRBV6-6
J: TRBJ1-1

DNA: TGTGCCAGCAGCTTCTGGAGGCGGGGCCAAGAGACCCAGTACTTC
CDR3: CASSFWRRGQETQYF
D: -
size: -
V: TRBV11-2
J: TRBJ2-5

DNA: TGTGCCAGCAGCTCGATAGCGGGAGTTGATACGCAGTATTTT
CDR3: CASSSIAGVDTQYF
D: TRBD2
size: -
V: TRBV7-3
J: TRBJ2-3

DNA: TGTGCCAGCAGCTTGGGACTAAATTCACCCCTCCACTTT
CDR3: CASSLGLNSPLHF
D: -
size: -
V: TRBV7-3
J: TRBJ1-6

DNA: TGTGCCAGCAGCGATCCCCTCTTAGCGGGGTTCGTCAATGAGCAGTTCTTC
CDR3: CASSDPLLAGFVNEQFF
D: TRBD2
size: few
V: TRBV9
J: TRBJ2-1

DNA: TGTGCCAGCAGCCCCATCAGAGGTACCATTCAGTACTTC
CDR3: CASSPIRGTIQYF
D: -
size: -
V: TRBV12-3/TRBV12-4
J: TRBJ2-4

DNA: TGTGCCAGCAGCCAAGTGGCAGGGGGCAATCAGCCCCAGCATTTT
CDR3: CASSQVAGGNQPQHF
D: -
size: -
V: TRBV3-1/TRBV3-2
J: TRBJ1-5

DNA: TGTGCCAGTAGTGCCCCGGGACAGCCTTCCTCTGGGGCCAACGTCCTGACTTTC
CDR3: CASSAPGQPSSGANVLTF
D: TRBD1
size: -
V: TRBV19
J: TRBJ2-6

DNA: TGTGCCAGCAGCCATGGCGACAGGGGGAACACTGAAGCTTTCTTT
CDR3: CASSHGDRGNTEAFF
D: TRBD1
size: once
V: TRBV3-1/TRBV3-2
J: TRBJ1-1

DNA: TGTGCCAGCAGCCCCGGGTGGCTAGCGGGTACAGATACGCAGTATTTT
CDR3: CASSPGWLAGTDTQYF
D: TRBD2
size: once
V: TRBV7-2
J: TRBJ2-3

DNA: TGTGCCTGGAACCCAGGGCTAAATAATTCACCCCTCCACTTT
CDR3: CAWNPGLNNSPLHF
D: -
size: -
V: TRBV30
J: TRBJ1-6

DNA: TGCAGCGTTGATTTCCGGATGGGGGGAGCGGGTGAGCAGTTCTTC
CDR3: CSVDFRMGGAGEQFF
D: -
size: -
V: TRBV29-1
J: TRBJ2-1

DNA: TGTGCCAGCACCCTAACGGAAGCTTTCTTT
CDR3: CASTLTEAFF
D: -
size: -
V: TRBV5-6
J: TRBJ1-1

DNA: TGTGCCAGCACTGCGGGAGAATCCTACGAGCAGTACTTC
CDR3: CASTAGESYEQYF
D: TRBD2
size: -
V: TRBV6-5
J: TRBJ2-7

DNA: TGTGCCAGCTCGGGGTTCGGGAACACTGAAGCTTTCTTT
CDR3: CASSGFGNTEAFF
D: -
size: medium-sized
V: TRBV6-6
J: TRBJ1-1

DNA: TGTGCCAGTAGTTCGGGAAACTATGGCTACACCTTC
CDR3: CASSSGNYGYTF
D: -
size: -
V: TRBV19
J: TRBJ1-2

DNA: TGTGCCAGCAACCCCATGGGGGCGGGAGGGCCCTACGAGCAGTACTTC
CDR3: CASNPMGAGGPYEQYF
D: TRBD2
size: -
V: TRBV28
J: TRBJ2-7

DNA: TGTGCCAGCAGCCCCCGGGGACTTCGCACCACCTACGAGCAGTACTTC
CDR3: CASSPRGLRTTYEQYF
D: -
size: -
V: TRBV11-3
J: TRBJ2-7

DNA: TGTGCCTGGAGATCGGAGAGGACCATATATTTT
CDR3: CAWRSERTIYF
D: -
size: -
V: TRBV30
J: TRBJ1-3